A single sample gave rise to the 19 T cell receptor beta chains below, sequenced in a study of shared clonotypes between healthy human individuals. Naive CD8 cells lacked CD45RO and underwent positive selection for CCR7, leaving out terminally differentiated effector memory CD45RA+ cells. Profiled with immunoSEQ multiplex PCR; TCRdb holds only in-frame clones, not every one. The table shows around 2.1 million clones, with roughly 91% occurring only once. The sequenced sample consisted of naive CD8+ T cells from PBMCs. These receptors all stem from a man aged 18 to 30 in good health. Some clones in this sample may be carry-over from other donors' samples.

The V and J genes are TRBV7-3 and TRBJ2-3, with 7 positions matching TRBD2. V shed 3 bases, J shed 0 bases, and the junction held 3 bases outside the gene matches. The germline gives CDR1 SGHTA, CDR2 FQGTGA. There are 15 residues in the CDR3. CDR3 residues: CASSFSGISTDTQYF. The CDR3 DNA sequence: TGTGCCAGCAGCTTCAGCGGGATTAGCACAGATACGCAGTATTTT.

This clone was observed once. This rearrangement joins TRBV7-6 to TRBJ2-7, with a tentative D call TRBD2 (6 bases). CDR3 length equals 15 residues. V was cut by 5 bases and J by 2 bases, with 16 bases left in between. Germline loops: CDR1 SGHVS, CDR2 FNYEAQ. CDR3 nucleotide sequence: TGTGCCAGCAGCCTCCTAGCACTAGCTCCCTACGAGCAGTACTTC. This encodes CASSLLALAPYEQYF.

The chain carries TRBV9 and TRBJ1-2; D gene ambiguous. This CDR3 comprises 14 residues. Germline CDR1 SGDLS, CDR2 YYNGEE. Trimming stripped 3 bases from V and 4 bases from J, with 13 bases between. The CDR3 coding sequence is TGTGCCAGCAGCGCTCGGACGGGGAGCTATGGCTACACCTTC. This translates into CASSARTGSYGYTF. Drawing the rest from reference TRBV9 and TRBJ1-2, the complete variable domain is DSGVTQTPKHLITATGQRVTLRCSPRSGDLSVYWYQQSLDQGLQFLIQYYNGEERAKGNILERFSAQQFPDLHSELNLSSLELGDSALYFCASSARTGSYGYTFGSGTRLTVV.

The CDR3 sequence is CASSLLRGRQPQHF. CDR3 sequence (DNA): TGTGCCAGCAGTTTACTAAGGGGCAGGCAGCCCCAGCATTTT. The chain has TRBV28 and TRBJ1-5; TRBD1 is a possible D gene (5 bases). The V gene's germline CDR1 is MDHEN and CDR2 SYDVKM. This CDR3 is 14 amino acids long. With 2 bases removed from V and 7 bases from J, the gap between germline ends came to 12 bases. The variable domain in full, with the rest retrieved from reference TRBV28 and TRBJ1-5, is DVKVTQSSRYLVKRTGEKVFLECVQDMDHENMFWYRQDPGLGLRLIYFSYDVKMKEKGDIPEGYSVSREKKERFSLILESASTNQTSMYLCASSLLRGRQPQHFGDGTRLSIL.

This clone was observed a handful of times. The rearrangement links TRBV6-1 to TRBJ2-4; 9 bases are shared with TRBD2. CDR3 length equals 16 residues. The germline V gene encodes CDR1 MNHNS and CDR2 SASEGT. V was pared by 2 bases and J by 4 bases, with 6 bases of the junction left unmatched. The CDR3 sequence is CASSEKDGLAKNIQYF. The CDR3 nucleotides are TGTGCCAGCAGTGAAAAAGATGGACTAGCGAAAAACATTCAGTACTTC.

This chain's CDR3 is CASSSHPGPGGYTF. DNA for the CDR3: TGTGCCAGCAGTTCTCACCCGGGCCCGGGAGGCTACACCTTC. V and J are TRBV27 and TRBJ1-2; D uncertain. Germline lookup yields CDR1 MNHEY and CDR2 SMNVEV (reference sequence). V shed 4 bases and J shed 8 bases, with 17 bases lying between them. The CDR3 covers 14 residues.

The V gene is TRBV27, the J gene TRBJ1-5, with a weak D call TRBD1 (5 bases). Germline V gives CDR1 MNHEY, CDR2 SMNVEV (reference sequence). This CDR3 has 17 amino acids. The V gene lost 6 bases and the J gene lost 1 base, with 19 bases spanning the gap. CDR3 protein: CASRGLLGLLSNQPQHF. The DNA for the CDR3 is TGTGCCAGCAGAGGGCTCCTGGGGCTATTAAGCAATCAGCCCCAGCATTTT.

A remark on this clone: The same CDR3 arises from other DNA sequences in this sample as well. The rearrangement links TRBV28 to TRBJ2-3; D not resolved. The CDR3 spans 12 residues. Trimming removed 2 bases at V and 5 bases at J, with 5 bases between. CDR1 is MDHEN and CDR2 is SYDVKM in the germline V gene. The DNA of the CDR3 is TGTGCCAGCAGTTTAGGTTTAGATACGCAGTATTTT. It codes for CASSLGLDTQYF.

The V call is TRBV27, the J call TRBJ2-7; a weak D match, TRBD1 (5 bases). From germline, CDR1 is MNHEY and CDR2 SMNVEV (reference sequence). V lost 1 base and J 0 bases, leaving 7 bases between the germline ends. The length of the CDR3 is 14 residues. This CDR3 is CASSLFRASYEQYF. The DNA of the CDR3 is TGTGCCAGCAGTTTATTCAGGGCCTCCTACGAGCAGTACTTC.

About this clone: The sample carries other DNA sequences with the same CDR3. This sequence joins TRBV7-6 and TRBJ1-1; D may be TRBD1 (5 bases). Germline CDR1 and CDR2: SGHVS and FNYEAQ. V gave up 5 bases and J gave up 1 base, with 8 bases separating them. This CDR3 is 13 amino acids long. This CDR3 is CASSLGTNTEAFF. CDR3 sequence (DNA): TGTGCCAGCAGCCTTGGGACGAACACTGAAGCTTTCTTT.

The CDR3 DNA follows: TGTGCCAGCAGGGGACAGGCTCGAGAAAAACTGTTTTTT. It translates to CASRGQAREKLFF. This chain connects TRBV7-9 to TRBJ1-4; 8 bases agree with TRBD1. Germline values: CDR1 SEHNR, CDR2 FQNEAQ (reference sequence). Trimming cost V 6 bases and J 8 bases; bases outside gene matches: 5. The CDR3 has 13 residues.

The J gene is TRBJ2-3, the V gene TRBV27, with 10 bases aligning to TRBD2. After removal of 4 bases from V and 5 bases from J, the junction contained 6 bases not matched to a gene. Germline V lookup: CDR1 MNHEY, CDR2 SMNVEV (reference sequence). This CDR3 spans 15 amino acids. The CDR3 region has the DNA TGTGCCAGCAGTTCGCTAGCGGGAGAGAGAGATACGCAGTATTTT. Protein sequence: CASSSLAGERDTQYF.

DNA for the CDR3: TGTGCCAGCAGTTTCCCCGCGGGCGGCTACACCTTC. It codes for CASSFPAGGYTF. The chain uses TRBV28 and TRBJ1-2; no reliable D call. The germline V and J ends were trimmed by 3 bases and 8 bases, with 10 bases remaining between them. The CDR3 extends over 12 amino acids. Germline CDR1 reads MDHEN; CDR2 reads SYDVKM.

The gene calls are TRBV4-2 and TRBJ2-3; 10 positions agree with TRBD2. Trimming cost V 4 bases and J 1 base; bases outside gene matches: 2. The germline V gene encodes CDR1 LGHNA and CDR2 YNFKEQ. The CDR3 has 15 residues. In DNA, the CDR3 is TGTGCCAGCAGCCCTACTAGCGGGGGCACAGATACGCAGTATTTT. This codes for CASSPTSGGTDTQYF.

This clone was recorded only once. The V and J genes are TRBV5-4 and TRBJ1-2; 8 nucleotides line up with TRBD1. The trim removed 7 bases at V and 3 bases at J, leaving 11 bases unmatched. This CDR3 contains 15 residues. CDR1 and CDR2 from the germline V gene are SGHNT and YYREEE (reference sequence). DNA for the CDR3: TGTGCCAGCCTAGCCCTCGGACAGGGATACTATGGCTACACCTTC. Translation: CASLALGQGYYGYTF.

V usage is TRBV28 and J usage is TRBJ2-7, with 14 bases aligning to TRBD2. V lost 6 bases to trimming and J lost 5 bases; unmatched junction nucleotides: 9. The CDR3 is 16 residues long. The V gene's germline CDR1 is MDHEN and CDR2 SYDVKM. CDR3 region: CASRAEGLAGAHEQYF. Written as DNA, the CDR3 is TGTGCCAGCAGGGCCGAGGGACTAGCGGGAGCCCACGAGCAGTACTTC. Complete variable domain (other parts from reference TRBV28 and TRBJ2-7): DVKVTQSSRYLVKRTGEKVFLECVQDMDHENMFWYRQDPGLGLRLIYFSYDVKMKEKGDIPEGYSVSREKKERFSLILESASTNQTSMYLCASRAEGLAGAHEQYFGPGTRLTVT.

The V call is TRBV28, the J call TRBJ1-5; D ambiguous. Germline values: CDR1 MDHEN, CDR2 SYDVKM. The CDR3 is 15 amino acids. The V end was cut by 6 bases, the J end by 0 bases, with 12 bases between. The CDR3 is CASSHVRYSNQPQHF. CDR3 DNA sequence: TGTGCCAGCAGCCACGTCAGGTATAGCAATCAGCCCCAGCATTTT.

The chain employs TRBV27 and TRBJ2-1; 10 nucleotides align to TRBD2. Germline trimming cut 3 bases from V and 6 bases from J; bases unmatched to any gene: 8. Per germline, CDR1 MNHEY and CDR2 SMNVEV (reference sequence). The CDR3 has 16 amino acids. CDR3: CASSFSPTSGRNEQFF. The CDR3 region has the DNA TGTGCCAGCAGTTTTTCCCCGACTAGCGGGCGCAATGAGCAGTTCTTC.

The chain's CDR3 is CSVAGQGWTEAFF. DNA for the CDR3: TGCAGCGTTGCCGGACAGGGATGGACTGAAGCTTTCTTT. The chain combines TRBV29-1 with TRBJ1-1, with TRBD1 identical over 8 bases. CDR3 length equals 13 residues. Germline CDR1 is SQVTM and CDR2 is ANQGSEA. The J segment lost 5 bases and the V segment lost 4 bases, leaving 6 bases of the junction unmatched.